One sample yielded the 3 T cell receptor beta chains listed below, sequenced in a study of a mutant IDH1 vaccine in newly diagnosed glioma (dated by TCRdb to about 2021). The meaning of the sample's time point label: week 47, end of study. Every vaccine dose consisted of 300 ug of a 20-mer mutant IDH1 peptide in Montanide, administered subcutaneously together with topical imiquimod. Library preparation employed the immunoSEQ multiplex PCR assay. TCRdb retrieved this table from immuneACCESS and kept in-frame rearrangements only. Not all clones are present; in checked studies, unresolved V genes account for under half, and no reason is known for the remainder. In this sample the table shows roughly 34,000 clones, more than 80% of which occur a single time. The ten biggest clones cover around 5.1% of the sample. Antigens for these TCRs are unknown. Sequenced here: PBMCs, sampled from a glioma patient whose treatment included an IDH1 peptide vaccine. The receptors originated from a woman aged 40-49 years with glioma.

This clone was seen a single time. The V call is TRBV5-1, the J call TRBJ2-1, with D uncertain. Trimming took off 1 base at V and 8 bases at J, with 7 bases between the two ends. The germline CDR1 and CDR2 sequences are SGHRS and YFSETQ. The CDR3 spans 12 residues. The CDR3 loop is CASSLQDHEQFF. Here the CDR3 DNA reads TGCGCCAGCAGCTTGCAGGATCATGAGCAGTTCTTC.

The chain recombines TRBV15 with TRBJ1-1; D might be TRBD1 (5 bases). V lost 3 bases, J lost 5 bases, and 13 bases lay in between. CDR1 LNHNV and CDR2 YYDKDF come from the germline V gene (reference sequence). The CDR3 length is 14 residues. CDR3 in amino acids: CATSRPQERTEAFF. CDR3 in DNA: TGTGCCACCAGCAGGCCACAGGAGAGAACTGAAGCTTTCTTT.

V is TRBV10-3 and J is TRBJ1-5, with 8 bases aligning to TRBD1. CDR1 and CDR2 from the germline V gene are ENHRY and SYGVKD. The CDR3 runs to 15 residues. Losses at the gene ends were 2 bases for V and 5 bases for J; bases not matched to a gene: 5. As DNA, the CDR3 is TGTGCCATCAGTGAGATGACAGGGGAATATCAGCCCCAGCATTTT. Its translation: CAISEMTGEYQPQHF.